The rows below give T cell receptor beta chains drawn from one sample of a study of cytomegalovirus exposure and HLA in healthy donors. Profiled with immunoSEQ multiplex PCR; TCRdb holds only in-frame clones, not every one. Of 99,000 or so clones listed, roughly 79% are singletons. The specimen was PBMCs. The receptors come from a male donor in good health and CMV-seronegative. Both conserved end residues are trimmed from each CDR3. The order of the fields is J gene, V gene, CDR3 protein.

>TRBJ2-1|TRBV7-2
ASSLGTPTDEQF
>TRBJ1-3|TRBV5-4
ASKQGGPGNTIY
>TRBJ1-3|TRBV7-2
ASSSGTTNSGNTIY
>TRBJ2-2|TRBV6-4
ASSPSGSTGELF
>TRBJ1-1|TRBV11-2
ASSLRRQGGEAF
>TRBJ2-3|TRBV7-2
ASNRRRQGDGDTQY
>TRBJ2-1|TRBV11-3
ASSAPGTSGSREQF
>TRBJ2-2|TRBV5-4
ASSPATGGAGELF
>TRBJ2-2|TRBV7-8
ASSLQGATGELF
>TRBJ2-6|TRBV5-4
ASSWGRDRASGANVLT
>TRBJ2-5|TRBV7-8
ASSWGLLGETQY
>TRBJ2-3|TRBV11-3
ASSLIQGISTDTQY
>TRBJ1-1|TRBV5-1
ASSGRTGTAEAF
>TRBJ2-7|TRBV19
ASSLHRDSSYEQY
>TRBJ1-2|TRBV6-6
ASSQQANYGYT
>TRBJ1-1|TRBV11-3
ASSLEATEAF
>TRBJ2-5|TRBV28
ASRGLAGSQETQY
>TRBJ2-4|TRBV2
ASSEGGPGSNIQY
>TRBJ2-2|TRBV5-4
ASSTLTSGRAFGELF
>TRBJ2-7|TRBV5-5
ASSLSRTASYEQY
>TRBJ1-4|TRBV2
ASSDREKLF
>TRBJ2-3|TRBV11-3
ASSSAGGGTDTQY
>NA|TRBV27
ASSFGGSRYEQY
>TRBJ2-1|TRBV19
ASSPTSGDSSYNEQF
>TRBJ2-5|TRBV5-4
ASSLDGQAAETQY
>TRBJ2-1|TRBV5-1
ASSLDADDNEQF
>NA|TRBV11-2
ASSPPRDRDEQY
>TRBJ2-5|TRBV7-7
ASSFRIGGGGETQY
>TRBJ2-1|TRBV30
ACRDISAYNEQF
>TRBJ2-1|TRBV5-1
ASSLEAGVAVSEQF
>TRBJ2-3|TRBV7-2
ASSQGLAGGRTDTQY
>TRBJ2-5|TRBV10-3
AISDASGGPQETQY
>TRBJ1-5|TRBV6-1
ASSSDSHQPQH
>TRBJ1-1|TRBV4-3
ASSQDRVGNTEAF
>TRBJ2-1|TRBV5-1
ASSSTSSGEQF
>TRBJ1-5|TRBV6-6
ASRLTEDSNQPQH
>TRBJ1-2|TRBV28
ASSPLPGGDYGYT
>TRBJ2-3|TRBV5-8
ASSYTGQGTDTQY
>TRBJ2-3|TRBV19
ASSTLAGGHGTDTQY
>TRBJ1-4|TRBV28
ASRDLGVGEKLF
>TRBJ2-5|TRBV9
ASSVDQREGQTQY
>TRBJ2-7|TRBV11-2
ASSLDLSGDNTYEQY
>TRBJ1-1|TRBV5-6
ASSRGTANTEAF
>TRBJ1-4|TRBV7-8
ASSLSRNLPNEKLF
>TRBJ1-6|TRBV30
AWSPQGGGTPLH
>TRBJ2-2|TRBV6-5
ASSLSGEPGELF
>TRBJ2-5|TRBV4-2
ASSQDRGTSDEETQY
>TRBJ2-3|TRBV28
ASFSWGWGDTQY
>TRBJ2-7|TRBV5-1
ASSLGGTGNYEQY
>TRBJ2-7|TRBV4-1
ASSQVGWTGVREQY
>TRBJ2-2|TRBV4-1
ASSRTGVGELF
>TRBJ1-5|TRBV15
ATSRGNRDNQPQH
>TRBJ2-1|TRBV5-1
ASSVSGGAYNEQF
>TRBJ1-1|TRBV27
ASSTHRTTGRTEAF
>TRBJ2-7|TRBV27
ASRPDSAYEQY